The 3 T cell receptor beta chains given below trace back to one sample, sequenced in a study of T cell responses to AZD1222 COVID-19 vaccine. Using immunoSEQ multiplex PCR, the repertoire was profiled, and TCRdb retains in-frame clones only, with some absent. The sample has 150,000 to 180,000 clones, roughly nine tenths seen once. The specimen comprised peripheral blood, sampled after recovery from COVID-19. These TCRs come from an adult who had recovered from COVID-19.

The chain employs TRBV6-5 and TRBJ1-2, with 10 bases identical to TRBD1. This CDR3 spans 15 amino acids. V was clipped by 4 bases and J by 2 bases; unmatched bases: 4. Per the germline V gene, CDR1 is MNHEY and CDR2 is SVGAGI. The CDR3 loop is CASSFDRGRNYGYTF. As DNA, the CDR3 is TGTGCCAGCAGTTTTGACAGGGGGCGCAACTATGGCTACACCTTC.

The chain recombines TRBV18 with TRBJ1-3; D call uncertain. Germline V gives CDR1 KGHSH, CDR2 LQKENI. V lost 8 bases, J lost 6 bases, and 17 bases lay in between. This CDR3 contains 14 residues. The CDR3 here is CASPRFILVNTIYF. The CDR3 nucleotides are TGTGCCAGCCCCCGATTTATCCTAGTAAACACCATATATTTT.

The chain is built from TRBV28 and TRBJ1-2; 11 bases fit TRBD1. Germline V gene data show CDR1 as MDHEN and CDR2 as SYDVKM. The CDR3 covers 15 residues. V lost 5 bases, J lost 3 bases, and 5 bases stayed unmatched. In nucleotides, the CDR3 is TGTGCCAGCAGTGGGACAGGGGGACTAGACTATGGCTACACCTTC. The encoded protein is CASSGTGGLDYGYTF.